These 28 T cell receptor beta chains were sequenced from one sample in a study of T cell changes during pregnancy in multiple sclerosis (dated by TCRdb to the late 2010s). The method behind the library was the immunoSEQ multiplex PCR assay. Here the immuneACCESS table is served through TCRdb, limited to in-frame sequences with V and J called. Missing clones are a known gap in these copies; in checked studies unresolved V genes cover under half, and the rest lacks a known reason. This sample has about 57,000 clones in its table, and approximately 90% of those were observed once. The ten biggest clones cover around 3.5% of the sample. Source: peripheral blood, taken after pregnancy. These TCRs come from a female donor in good health, enrolled as a control in a pregnancy study.

The chain combines TRBV7-3 with TRBJ1-1, with 8 nucleotides matching TRBD1. Germline CDR1 reads SGHTA; CDR2 reads FQGTGA. V lost 4 bases, J lost 3 bases, and 7 bases stayed unmatched. The CDR3 totals 15 residues. The CDR3 here is CASSSTGGMYTEAFF. In nucleotides, the CDR3 is TGTGCCAGCAGCTCCACAGGGGGGATGTACACTGAAGCTTTCTTT.

V is TRBV27 and J is TRBJ1-2, with D tentatively TRBD1 (6 bases). Trimming shortened V by 1 base and J by 5 bases, and 17 bases separated the two germline ends. The CDR3 consists of 16 residues. Germline assignment: CDR1 MNHEY and CDR2 SMNVEV (reference sequence). In DNA, the CDR3 is TGTGCCAGCAGTTTATTAGCGGGGGCAGTGGATTATGGCTACACCTTC. It encodes CASSLLAGAVDYGYTF.

The chain joins TRBV29-1 to TRBJ1-2; no clear D. V dropped 4 bases and J dropped 8 bases, with 17 bases sitting between them. Looked up from germline, CDR1 is SQVTM and CDR2 is ANQGSEA. The CDR3 is 13 residues long. CDR3 sequence (DNA): TGCAGCGTTGGGGCGGACCCTTTAGCGGGCTACACCTTC. Translated: CSVGADPLAGYTF.

This sequence joins TRBV11-2 and TRBJ2-3; 12 bases are a match to TRBD1. The CDR3 loop spans 16 amino acids. Germline-derived CDR1 and CDR2 are SGHAT and FQNNGV. Trimming at V came to 2 bases and at J to 5 bases, leaving 5 bases not matched to a gene. CDR3 in amino acids: CASSLIGTGGEDTQYF. The CDR3 DNA follows: TGTGCCAGCAGCTTAATCGGGACAGGGGGCGAAGATACGCAGTATTTT. The complete variable domain, with remaining parts taken from reference TRBV11-2 and TRBJ2-3, reads EAGVAQSPRYKIIEKRQSVAFWCNPISGHATLYWYQQILGQGPKLLIQFQNNGVVDDSQLPKDRFSAERLKGVDSTLKIQPAKLEDSAVYLCASSLIGTGGEDTQYFGPGTRLTVL.

The chain couples TRBV2 to TRBJ1-3; TRBD1 is a possible D gene (5 bases). The length of the CDR3 is 17 residues. V was clipped by 5 bases and J by 0 bases, with 17 bases between them. Germline V CDR1 and CDR2: SNHLY, FYNNEI. In DNA, the CDR3 is TGTGCCAGCAGTATCCTGGGGGGGTCTACCTCTGGAAACACCATATATTTT. Translation gives CASSILGGSTSGNTIYF. Drawing the rest from reference TRBV2 and TRBJ1-3, the complete variable domain is EPEVTQTPSHQVTQMGQEVILRCVPISNHLYFYWYRQILGQKVEFLVSFYNNEISEKSEIFDDQFSVERPDGSNFTLKIRSTKLEDSAMYFCASSILGGSTSGNTIYFGEGSWLTVV.

The V call is TRBV28, the J call TRBJ1-4; 9 bases line up with TRBD1. V gave up 4 bases and J gave up 8 bases; unmatched junction bases: 8. The germline CDR1 and CDR2 sequences are MDHEN and SYDVKM. The CDR3 is 15 amino acids. CDR3 sequence reads: CASSSQGAPKEKLFF. Here the CDR3 DNA reads TGTGCCAGCAGTTCACAGGGGGCGCCGAAAGAAAAACTGTTTTTT.

The CDR3 DNA is TGTGCCAGCAGCCAGGGAGGCGGAGAGGGCACAGATACGCAGTATTTT. Translated, it gives CASSQGGGEGTDTQYF. The genes are TRBV4-2 and TRBJ2-3, with D perhaps matching TRBD2 (6 bases). Trimming shortened V by 3 bases and J by 1 base, and 14 bases separated the two germline ends. CDR1 LGHNA and CDR2 YNFKEQ come from the germline V gene. The CDR3 runs to 16 residues.

The genes are TRBV19 and TRBJ2-3; D is undetermined. Trimming removed 6 bases from V and 0 bases from J, with 4 bases in between. The germline V gene has CDR1 LNHDA and CDR2 SQIVND (reference sequence). The CDR3 has 12 residues. CDR3 sequence (DNA): TGTGCCAGTAGCTTTAGCACAGATACGCAGTATTTT. It yields the protein CASSFSTDTQYF.

The chain uses TRBV21-1 and TRBJ1-1; the tabulated D call, TRBD1, remains unverified against the DNA. TRBV21-1 is classified as a pseudogene. The CDR3 consists of 18 residues. The CDR3 loop is CASSVKWTGRQGNTEAFF. The CDR3, as DNA: TGTGCCAGCAGCGTTAAATGGACCGGACGACAGGGGAACACTGAAGCTTTCTTT.

J is TRBJ1-2 and V is TRBV10-3; the D gene is possibly TRBD1 (6 bases). This CDR3 spans 13 amino acids. The V end lost 2 bases, the J end lost 2 bases, and 6 bases lay between the germline ends. Germline CDR1 and CDR2: ENHRY and SYGVKD. DNA of the CDR3: TGTGCCATCAGTGAGGACAGGAACTATGGCTACACCTTC. The encoded protein is CAISEDRNYGYTF.

J is TRBJ2-2 and V is TRBV28, with D possibly being TRBD1 (7 bases). V was shortened by 4 bases and J by 5 bases, with 17 bases between the two germline ends. The CDR3 is 16 amino acids. From germline, CDR1 is MDHEN and CDR2 SYDVKM. Here the CDR3 DNA reads TGTGCCAGCAGTTCGGGGGACAGTTGGGGGACCGGGGAGCTGTTTTTT. Translated: CASSSGDSWGTGELFF. Based on the CDR3 plus reference TRBV28 and TRBJ2-2, the full variable domain is DVKVTQSSRYLVKRTGEKVFLECVQDMDHENMFWYRQDPGLGLRLIYFSYDVKMKEKGDIPEGYSVSREKKERFSLILESASTNQTSMYLCASSSGDSWGTGELFFGEGSRLTVL.

This sequence joins TRBV7-9 and TRBJ2-1; maybe TRBD1 (6 bases). The V and J ends lost 1 base and 7 bases respectively, with 14 bases between them. The CDR3 has 15 residues. Germline values: CDR1 SEHNR, CDR2 FQNEAQ (reference sequence). Here the CDR3 DNA reads TGTGCCAGCAGCTTAGTAGGTGTTAGGGGGAATGAGCAGTTCTTC. Translated, it gives CASSLVGVRGNEQFF.

The genes are TRBV25-1 and TRBJ2-2; 9 bases map to TRBD1. In germline, CDR1 is MGHDK, CDR2 SYGVNS. The J segment lost 6 bases and the V segment lost 4 bases, leaving 6 bases of the junction unmatched. This CDR3 is built from 15 residues. The CDR3: CASSGRDREAGELFF. The CDR3 bases are TGTGCCAGCAGTGGCCGGGACAGGGAAGCCGGGGAGCTGTTTTTT.

The chain joins TRBV9 to TRBJ1-3; D not certain. Germline CDR1 and CDR2: SGDLS and YYNGEE. V was trimmed by 4 bases and J by 2 bases, leaving 7 bases between them. This CDR3 has 13 residues. In nucleotides, the CDR3 is TGTGCCAGCAGCCCACTCGCTGGAAACACCATATATTTT. It encodes CASSPLAGNTIYF.

This clone was observed a few times. The chain employs TRBV20-1 and TRBJ1-1, with D unresolved. Trimming pared 5 bases from V and 1 base from J, leaving 5 bases between. The CDR3 is made up of 11 amino acids. Germline CDR1 reads DFQATT; CDR2 reads SNEGSKA (reference sequence). The CDR3 reads CSAPSNTEAFF. The CDR3 nucleotides are TGCAGTGCTCCATCGAACACTGAAGCTTTCTTT.

This clone is a singleton in its sample. This sequence joins TRBV25-1 and TRBJ2-3; tentative D call: TRBD1 (5 bases). Trimming cost V 3 bases and J 7 bases, with 8 bases left between them. Germline CDR1 reads MGHDK; CDR2 reads SYGVNS. The CDR3 has 12 residues. CDR3 residues: CASSDRVNTQYF. The CDR3 nucleotides are TGTGCCAGCAGTGACAGGGTCAATACGCAGTATTTT.

This clone appeared a single time. In DNA form, the CDR3 reads TGCGCCAGCAGTGGGTCAAGGACTACCCCCAGTAGCGCCCAGTACTTC. It encodes CASSGSRTTPSSAQYF. The chain combines TRBV10-2 with TRBJ2-5; TRBD2 is a possible D gene (6 bases). CDR3 length: 16 residues. V shed 4 bases and J shed 9 bases, with 24 bases lying between them. The germline V gene encodes CDR1 WSHSY and CDR2 SAAADI.

The chain is built from TRBV7-6 and TRBJ2-2; the match to TRBD2 covers 11 bases. The V and J ends lost 5 bases and 7 bases, in that order; junction bases with no gene match: 6. This CDR3 spans 15 amino acids. Germline values: CDR1 SGHVS, CDR2 FNYEAQ. The CDR3 nucleotides read TGTGCCAGCAGCGGTAGCGGGGGGGCGTACGGGGAGCTGTTTTTT. Translated, it gives CASSGSGGAYGELFF.

The V and J genes are TRBV28 and TRBJ1-3; 7 nucleotides align to TRBD1. The CDR3 length is 15 residues. V shed 6 bases, J shed 2 bases, and the junction held 7 bases outside the gene matches. Germline-derived CDR1 and CDR2 are MDHEN and SYDVKM. The CDR3 loop is CASRPGGIAGNTIYF. CDR3 nucleotide sequence: TGTGCCAGCAGGCCAGGGGGAATCGCTGGAAACACCATATATTTT.

The chain couples TRBV6-1 to TRBJ2-7; TRBD1 might be the D (5 bases). The V and J ends lost 0 bases and 7 bases respectively, with 16 bases between them. In germline, CDR1 is MNHNS, CDR2 SASEGT. This CDR3 spans 15 amino acids. The CDR3 protein is CASSEAQQALGEQYF. The CDR3 DNA follows: TGTGCCAGCAGTGAAGCGCAACAGGCCCTCGGGGAGCAGTACTTC.

This chain connects TRBV9 to TRBJ2-5; 14 bases map to TRBD2. CDR1 is SGDLS, CDR2 YYNGEE, per germline. V was pared by 4 bases and J by 2 bases, with 7 bases of the junction left unmatched. The CDR3 length is 17 residues. CDR3 in amino acids: CASSSRTSGGRQETQYF. The CDR3 DNA follows: TGTGCCAGCAGCTCCCGGACTAGCGGGGGGCGACAAGAGACCCAGTACTTC.

The chain recombines TRBV7-6 with TRBJ2-7; TRBD1 matches 10 bases. V was pared by 7 bases and J by 6 bases, with 9 bases of the junction left unmatched. Germline V CDR1 and CDR2: SGHVS, FNYEAQ. The CDR3 runs to 14 residues. CDR3 in amino acids: CASTDRDRGLEQYF. The CDR3 DNA reads TGTGCCAGCACCGACCGGGACAGGGGCCTCGAGCAGTACTTC.

The chain recombines TRBV10-3 with TRBJ1-1; unclear D gene. V was trimmed by 11 bases and J by 0 bases, leaving 7 bases between them. Per germline, CDR1 ENHRY and CDR2 SYGVKD. CDR3 length equals 11 residues. CDR3 sequence (DNA): TGTGCCTCAAGCATGAACACTGAAGCTTTCTTT. Translated, it gives CASSMNTEAFF.

V usage is TRBV30 and J usage is TRBJ1-2, with a possible D match to TRBD1 (5 bases). The CDR3 runs 13 residues. CDR1 is GTSNPN, CDR2 SVGIG, per germline (reference sequence). V was cut by 4 bases and J by 4 bases, with 13 bases left in between. The chain's CDR3 is CAWTWRGTYGYTF. CDR3 nucleotides: TGTGCCTGGACTTGGCGGGGGACCTATGGCTACACCTTC.

This chain uses TRBV9 with TRBJ1-2; D remains ambiguous. Looked up from germline, CDR1 is SGDLS and CDR2 is YYNGEE. There are 16 residues in the CDR3. Trimming cost V 2 bases and J 0 bases, with 14 bases left between them. The CDR3 DNA follows: TGTGCCAGCAGCGTGGGGTTCGGGAAGTCTAACTATGGCTACACCTTC. Its translation: CASSVGFGKSNYGYTF.

The chain links TRBV5-6 to TRBJ2-1; TRBD1 matches at 7 bases. The CDR3 length is 14 residues. Germline CDR1 is SGHDT and CDR2 is YYEEEE. With 7 bases clipped from V and 2 bases from J, the junction kept 6 bases outside the gene matches. CDR3 sequence (DNA): TGTGCCAGCGCCCGACAGGGAACCTACAATGAGCAGTTCTTC. It encodes CASARQGTYNEQFF.

V is TRBV10-3 and J is TRBJ1-5; D not certain. Germline loops: CDR1 ENHRY, CDR2 SYGVKD. This CDR3 has 14 amino acids. The V gene lost 8 bases and the J gene lost 2 bases, with 13 bases spanning the gap. CDR3 nucleotide sequence: TGTGCCATCGGTTCAGAACGGGGCAATCAGCCCCAGCATTTT. Residues: CAIGSERGNQPQHF.

In this sample, this clone turned up once. This chain's CDR3 is CASSRVSWTGGDQPQHF. The CDR3 region has the DNA TGTGCCAGCAGTCGGGTGTCTTGGACAGGGGGCGATCAGCCCCAGCATTTT. The rearrangement uses TRBV27 and TRBJ1-5; TRBD1 aligns across 11 bases. The CDR3 sequence is 17 residues long. Per the germline V gene, CDR1 is MNHEY and CDR2 is SMNVEV (reference sequence). The trim removed 5 bases at V and 5 bases at J, leaving 11 bases unmatched.